This entry features one TCR beta chain sequence. Antigen unknown. This record belongs to a study of cytomegalovirus exposure and HLA in healthy donors. Study results and caveats: Researchers left out some V segments, among them TRBV6-2 and TRBV6-3, as indistinguishable. Later analysis indicated greater clonal expansion among HLA-associated TCR beta chains than among equally common other chains. HLA-A and HLA-B allele assignments for most subjects were reportedly predicted accurately using TCR beta sequences.

CDR3 size: 13 residues. The V end was cut by 3 bases, the J end by 3 bases, with 8 bases between. In germline, CDR1 is SGHAT, CDR2 FQNNGV. The PCR employed 60 Vbeta primers together with 13 Jbeta primers. Produced via immunoSEQ multiplex PCR; TCRdb's table is partial and in-frame only. This repertoire shows 200,000 to 250,000 clones, around four fifths found once; its top ten account for around 2.8%. Specimen: PBMCs. The rearrangement uses TRBV11-2 and TRBJ1-1, with D unclear. This TCR was sampled from an older woman in good health and CMV-seropositive. The DNA for the CDR3 is TGTGCCAGCAGCTTCCGGCGGGACACTGAAGCTTTCTTT. Translated: CASSFRRDTEAFF.